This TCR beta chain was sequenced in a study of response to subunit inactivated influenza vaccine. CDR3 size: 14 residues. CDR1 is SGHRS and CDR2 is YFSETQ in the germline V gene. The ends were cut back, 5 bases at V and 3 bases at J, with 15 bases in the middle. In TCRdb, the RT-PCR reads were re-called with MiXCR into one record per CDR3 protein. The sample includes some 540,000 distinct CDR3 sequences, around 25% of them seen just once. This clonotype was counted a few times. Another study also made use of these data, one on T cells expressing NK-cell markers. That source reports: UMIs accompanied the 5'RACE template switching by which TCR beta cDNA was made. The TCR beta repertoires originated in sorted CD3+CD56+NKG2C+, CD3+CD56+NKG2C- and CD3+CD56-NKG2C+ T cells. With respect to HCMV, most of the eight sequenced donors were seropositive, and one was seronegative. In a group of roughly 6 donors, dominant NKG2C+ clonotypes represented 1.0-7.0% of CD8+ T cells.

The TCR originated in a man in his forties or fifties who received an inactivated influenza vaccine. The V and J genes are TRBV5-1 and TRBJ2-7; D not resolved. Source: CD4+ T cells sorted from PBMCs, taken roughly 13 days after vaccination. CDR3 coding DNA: TGCGCCAGCAGTTCGACCGAAATCTTCTACGAGCAGTACTTC. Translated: CASSSTEIFYEQYF.